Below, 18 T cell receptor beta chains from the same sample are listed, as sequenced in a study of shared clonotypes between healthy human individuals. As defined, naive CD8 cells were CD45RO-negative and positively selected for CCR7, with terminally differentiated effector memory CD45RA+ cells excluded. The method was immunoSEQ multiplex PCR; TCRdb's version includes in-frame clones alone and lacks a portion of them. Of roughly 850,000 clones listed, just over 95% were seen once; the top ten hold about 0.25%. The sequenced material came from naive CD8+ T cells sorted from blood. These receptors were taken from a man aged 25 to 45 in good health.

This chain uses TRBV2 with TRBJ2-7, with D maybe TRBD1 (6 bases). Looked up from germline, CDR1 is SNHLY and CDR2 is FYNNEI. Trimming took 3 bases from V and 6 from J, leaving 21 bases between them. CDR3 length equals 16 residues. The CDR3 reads CASSEGSAGVVGEQYF. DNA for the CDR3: TGTGCCAGCAGTGAGGGCAGCGCAGGGGTGGTGGGCGAGCAGTACTTC.

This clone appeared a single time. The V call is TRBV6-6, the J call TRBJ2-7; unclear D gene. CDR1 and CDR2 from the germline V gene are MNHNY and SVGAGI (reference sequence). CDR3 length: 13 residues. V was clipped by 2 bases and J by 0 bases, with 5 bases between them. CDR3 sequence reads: CASSYVSSYEQYF. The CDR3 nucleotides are TGTGCCAGCAGTTACGTCTCCTCCTACGAGCAGTACTTC.

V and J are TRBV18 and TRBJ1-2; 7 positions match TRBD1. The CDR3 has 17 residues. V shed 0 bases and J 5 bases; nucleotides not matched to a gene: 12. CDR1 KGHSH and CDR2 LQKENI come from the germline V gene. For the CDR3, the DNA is TGTGCCAGCTCACCACCGCGAAAACAGGGGCATCATTATGGCTACACCTTC. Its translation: CASSPPRKQGHHYGYTF.

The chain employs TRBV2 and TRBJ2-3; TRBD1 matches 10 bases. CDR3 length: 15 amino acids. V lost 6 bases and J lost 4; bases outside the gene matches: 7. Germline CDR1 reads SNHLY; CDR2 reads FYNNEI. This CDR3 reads CASRTGTGAPDTQYF. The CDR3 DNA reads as TGTGCCAGCAGAACCGGGACAGGGGCCCCAGATACGCAGTATTTT.

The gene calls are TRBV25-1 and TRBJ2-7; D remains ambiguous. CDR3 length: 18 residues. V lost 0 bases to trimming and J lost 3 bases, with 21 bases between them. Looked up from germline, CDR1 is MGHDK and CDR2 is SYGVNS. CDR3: CASSEYAPPPLSLYEQYF. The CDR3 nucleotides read TGTGCCAGCAGTGAATATGCCCCCCCTCCGTTAAGTCTCTACGAGCAGTACTTC.

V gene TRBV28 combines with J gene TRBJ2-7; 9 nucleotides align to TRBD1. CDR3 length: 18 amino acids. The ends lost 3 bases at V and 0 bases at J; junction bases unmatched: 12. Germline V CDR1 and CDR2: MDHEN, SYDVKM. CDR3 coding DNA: TGTGCCAGCAGTTTCCCCGCCGGGACAGGGTGGGACTCCTACGAGCAGTACTTC. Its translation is CASSFPAGTGWDSYEQYF.

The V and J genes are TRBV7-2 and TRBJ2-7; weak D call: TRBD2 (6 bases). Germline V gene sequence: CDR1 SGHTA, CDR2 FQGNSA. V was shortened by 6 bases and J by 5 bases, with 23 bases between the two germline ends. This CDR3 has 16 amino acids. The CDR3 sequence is CASSAPGLTPLDEQYF. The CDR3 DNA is TGTGCCAGCAGTGCCCCGGGACTTACGCCTCTCGACGAGCAGTACTTC. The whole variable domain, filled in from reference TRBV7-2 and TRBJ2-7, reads GAGVSQSPSNKVTEKGKDVELRCDPISGHTALYWYRQSLGQGLEFLIYFQGNSAPDKSGLPSDRFSAERTGGSVSTLTIQRTQQEDSAVYLCASSAPGLTPLDEQYFGPGTRLTVT.

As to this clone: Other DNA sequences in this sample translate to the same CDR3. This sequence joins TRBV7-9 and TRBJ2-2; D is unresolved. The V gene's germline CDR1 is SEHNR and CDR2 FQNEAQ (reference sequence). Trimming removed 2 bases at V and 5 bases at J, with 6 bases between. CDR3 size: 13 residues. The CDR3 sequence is CASSLSGTGELFF. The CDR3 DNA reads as TGTGCCAGCAGCTTAAGTGGGACCGGGGAGCTGTTTTTT.

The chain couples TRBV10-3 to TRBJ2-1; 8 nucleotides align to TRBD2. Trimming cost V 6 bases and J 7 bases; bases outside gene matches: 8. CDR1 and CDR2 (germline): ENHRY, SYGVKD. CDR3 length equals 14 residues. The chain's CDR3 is CAISTSGSNNEQFF. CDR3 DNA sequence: TGTGCCATCAGCACGAGCGGGAGTAATAATGAGCAGTTCTTC.

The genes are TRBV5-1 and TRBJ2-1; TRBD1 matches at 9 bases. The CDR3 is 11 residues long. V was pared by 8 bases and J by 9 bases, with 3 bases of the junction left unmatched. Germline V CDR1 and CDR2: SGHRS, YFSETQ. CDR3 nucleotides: TGCGCCAGTAGGACAGGGGTTGAGCAGTTCTTC. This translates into CASRTGVEQFF. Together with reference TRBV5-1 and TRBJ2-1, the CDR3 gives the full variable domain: KAGVTQTPRYLIKTRGQQVTLSCSPISGHRSVSWYQQTPGQGLQFLFEYFSETQRNKGNFPGRFSGRQFSNSRSEMNVSTLELGDSALYLCASRTGVEQFFGPGTRLTVL.

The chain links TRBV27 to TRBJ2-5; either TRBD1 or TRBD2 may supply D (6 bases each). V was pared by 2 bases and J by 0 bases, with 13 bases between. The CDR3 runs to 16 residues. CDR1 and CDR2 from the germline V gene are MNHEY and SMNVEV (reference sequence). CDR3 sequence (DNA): TGTGCCAGCAGTTTAGGGGGCGGGACATACCAAGAGACCCAGTACTTC. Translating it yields CASSLGGGTYQETQYF.

CDR3 nucleotide sequence: TGTGCCAGCAGCACGGACAGGGAAGATGGCTACACCTTC. This codes for CASSTDREDGYTF. The chain links TRBV7-8 to TRBJ1-2; TRBD1 agrees at 8 bases. The CDR3 is made up of 13 amino acids. Looked up from germline, CDR1 is SGHVS and CDR2 is FQNEAQ. V was clipped by 5 bases and J by 6 bases; unmatched bases: 5.

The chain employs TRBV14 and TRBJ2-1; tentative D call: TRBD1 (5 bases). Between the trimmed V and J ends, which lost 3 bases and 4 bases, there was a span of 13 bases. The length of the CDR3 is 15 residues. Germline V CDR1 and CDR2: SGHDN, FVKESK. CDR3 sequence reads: CASSHKDTPYNEQFF. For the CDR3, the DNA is TGTGCCAGCAGCCATAAGGACACCCCTTACAATGAGCAGTTCTTC.

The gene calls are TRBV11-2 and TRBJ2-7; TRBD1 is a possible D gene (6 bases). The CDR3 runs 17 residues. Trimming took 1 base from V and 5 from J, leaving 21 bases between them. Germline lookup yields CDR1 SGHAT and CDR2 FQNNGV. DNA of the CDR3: TGTGCCAGCAGCTTAGGTCCCCCCACAGGGTTTGTGGACGAGCAGTACTTC. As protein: CASSLGPPTGFVDEQYF.

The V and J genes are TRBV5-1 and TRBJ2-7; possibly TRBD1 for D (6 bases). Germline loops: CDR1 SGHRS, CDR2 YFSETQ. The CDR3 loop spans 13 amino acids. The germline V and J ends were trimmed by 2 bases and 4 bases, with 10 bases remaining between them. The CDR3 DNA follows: TGCGCCAGCAGCTTATGGACAGATTACGAGCAGTACTTC. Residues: CASSLWTDYEQYF. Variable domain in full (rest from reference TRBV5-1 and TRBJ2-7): KAGVTQTPRYLIKTRGQQVTLSCSPISGHRSVSWYQQTPGQGLQFLFEYFSETQRNKGNFPGRFSGRQFSNSRSEMNVSTLELGDSALYLCASSLWTDYEQYFGPGTRLTVT.

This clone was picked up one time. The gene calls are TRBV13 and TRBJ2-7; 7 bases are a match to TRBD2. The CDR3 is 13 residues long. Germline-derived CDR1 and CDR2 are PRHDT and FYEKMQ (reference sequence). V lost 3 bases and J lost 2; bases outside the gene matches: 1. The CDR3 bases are TGTGCCAGCAGCTTCGGGACTACCTACGAGCAGTACTTC. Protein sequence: CASSFGTTYEQYF.

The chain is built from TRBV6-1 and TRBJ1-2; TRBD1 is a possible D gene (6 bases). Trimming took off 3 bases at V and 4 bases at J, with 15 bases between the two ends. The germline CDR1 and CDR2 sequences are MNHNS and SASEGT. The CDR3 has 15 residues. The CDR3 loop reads CASSDTRRQAYGYTF. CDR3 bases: TGTGCCAGCAGTGACACCCGACGACAGGCCTATGGCTACACCTTC.

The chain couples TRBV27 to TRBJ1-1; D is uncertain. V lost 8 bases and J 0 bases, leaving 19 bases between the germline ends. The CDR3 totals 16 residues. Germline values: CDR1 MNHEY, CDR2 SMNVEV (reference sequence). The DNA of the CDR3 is TGTGCCAGCGCTACACCGGCGGCAGGCATGAACACTGAAGCTTTCTTT. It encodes CASATPAAGMNTEAFF.